This T cell receptor beta chain was retrieved from a study of identical twins. One entry per CDR3 protein, called by TCRdb with MiXCR from the 5' RACE reads. The data contain about 530,000 distinct CDR3 sequences, roughly 15% of them singletons. Deletions cut 0 bases from V and 3 bases from J, with 14 bases between. Germline values: CDR1 DFQATT, CDR2 SNEGSKA (reference sequence). The CDR3 sequence is 15 residues long. The same data also went into a second study, on yellow fever vaccine responses in identical twins.

This clonotype was sampled from a woman between 18 and 29 years old in good health. V and J are TRBV20-1 and TRBJ1-1; TRBD1 might be the D (5 bases). The sample comprised CD4+ T cells sorted from blood. The CDR3 DNA sequence: TGCAGTGCTAGAGATCCCCGGGGCGGGGACACTGAAGCTTTCTTT. Its translation: CSARDPRGGDTEAFF.